This T cell receptor (beta chain) comes out of a study of T cell repertoires in cytomegalovirus infection. Study-level information: Indications of both CMV infection and matching HLA type were provided by public TCR beta signatures.

This CDR3 has 18 amino acids. CDR1 is SGHTA, CDR2 FQGNSA, per germline. The V gene lost 0 bases and the J gene lost 8 bases, with 22 bases spanning the gap. Findings and limits, study-wide: Across the ex vivo response, the dominant clonotypes were HLA-C-restricted CMV-specific TCR beta clonotypes.

This clonotype came up many times. Its antigen is unknown. TCRdb used MiXCR to reprocess the reads, holding one entry per CDR3 protein. The sample holds tens of thousands of distinct CDR3 sequences, 28% seen once. The sequence was obtained from a human donor in good health (CMV status not recorded). Some clones in this sample may be carry-over from other donors' samples. The source was CD8+ T cells from cultured PBMCs, collected from culture after CMV antigen stimulation. The rearrangement links TRBV7-2 to TRBJ1-4; D may be TRBD1 (5 bases). CDR3 in amino acids: CASSLAYRGPPEGEKLFF. The CDR3 bases are TGTGCCAGCAGCTTAGCTTATCGCGGGCCTCCTGAGGGGGAAAAACTGTTTTTT.